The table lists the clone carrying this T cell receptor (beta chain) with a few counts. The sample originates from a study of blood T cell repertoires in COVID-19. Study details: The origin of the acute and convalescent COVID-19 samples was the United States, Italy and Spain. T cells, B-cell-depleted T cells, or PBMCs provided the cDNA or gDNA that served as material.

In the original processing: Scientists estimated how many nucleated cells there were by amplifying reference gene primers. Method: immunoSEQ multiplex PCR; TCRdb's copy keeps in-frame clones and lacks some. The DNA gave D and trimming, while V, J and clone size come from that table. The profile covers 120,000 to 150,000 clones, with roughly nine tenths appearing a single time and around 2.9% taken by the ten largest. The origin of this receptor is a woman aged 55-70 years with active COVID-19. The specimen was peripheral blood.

CDR3 in DNA: TGTGCCAGCAGCGTGCGGCACGTGGCCGGGGAGCTGTTTTTT. Translation: CASSVRHVAGELFF. The chain has TRBV9 and TRBJ2-2; D not resolved. This CDR3 comprises 14 residues. V lost 2 bases to trimming and J lost 6 bases, with 11 bases between them. Germline CDR1 SGDLS, CDR2 YYNGEE.